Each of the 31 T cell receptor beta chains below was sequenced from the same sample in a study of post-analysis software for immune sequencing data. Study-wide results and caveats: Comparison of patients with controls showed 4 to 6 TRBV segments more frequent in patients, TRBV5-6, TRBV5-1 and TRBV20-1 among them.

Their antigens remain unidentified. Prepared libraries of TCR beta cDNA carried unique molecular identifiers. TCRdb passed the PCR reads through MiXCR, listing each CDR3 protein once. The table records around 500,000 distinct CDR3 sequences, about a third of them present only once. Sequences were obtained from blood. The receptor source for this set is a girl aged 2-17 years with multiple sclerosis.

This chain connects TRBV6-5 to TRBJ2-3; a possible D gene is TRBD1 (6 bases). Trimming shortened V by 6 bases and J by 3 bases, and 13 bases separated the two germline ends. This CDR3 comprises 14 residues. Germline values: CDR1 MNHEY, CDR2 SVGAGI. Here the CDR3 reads CASRQGYETDTQYF. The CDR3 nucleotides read TGTGCCAGCAGACAGGGCTATGAAACAGATACGCAGTATTTT.

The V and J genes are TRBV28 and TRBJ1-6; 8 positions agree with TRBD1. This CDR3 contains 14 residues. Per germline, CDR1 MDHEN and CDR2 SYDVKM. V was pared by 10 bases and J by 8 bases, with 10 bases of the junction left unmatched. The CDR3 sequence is CAITQGAGDSPLHF. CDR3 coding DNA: TGTGCCATTACTCAGGGGGCTGGCGATTCACCCCTCCACTTT.

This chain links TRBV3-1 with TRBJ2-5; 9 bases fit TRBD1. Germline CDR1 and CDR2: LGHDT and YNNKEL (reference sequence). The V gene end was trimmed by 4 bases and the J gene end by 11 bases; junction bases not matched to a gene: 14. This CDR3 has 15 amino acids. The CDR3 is CASSPGQGLGNEQYF. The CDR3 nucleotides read TGTGCCAGCAGCCCGGGACAGGGTCTGGGCAATGAGCAGTACTTC.

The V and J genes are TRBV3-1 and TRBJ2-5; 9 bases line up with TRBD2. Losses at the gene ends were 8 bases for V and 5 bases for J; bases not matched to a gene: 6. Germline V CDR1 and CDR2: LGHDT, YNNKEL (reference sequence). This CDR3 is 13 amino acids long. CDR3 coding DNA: TGTGCCAGCGGCCGCGGGGGGGCCGAGACCCAGTACTTC. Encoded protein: CASGRGGAETQYF.

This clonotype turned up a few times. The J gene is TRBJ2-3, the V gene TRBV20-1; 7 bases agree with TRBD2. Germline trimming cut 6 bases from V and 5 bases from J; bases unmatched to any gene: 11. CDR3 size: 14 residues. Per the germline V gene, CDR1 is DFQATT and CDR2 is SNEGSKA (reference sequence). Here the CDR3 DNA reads TGCAGTGCACCCCCGGGCGGGGGTGGAGATACGCAGTATTTT. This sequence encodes CSAPPGGGGDTQYF.

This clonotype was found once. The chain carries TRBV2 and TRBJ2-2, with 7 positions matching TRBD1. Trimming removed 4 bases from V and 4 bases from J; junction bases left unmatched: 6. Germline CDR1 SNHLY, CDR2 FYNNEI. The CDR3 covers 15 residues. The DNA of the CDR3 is TGTGCCAGCAGTGTAGGGACAGCGAGCACCGGGGAGCTGTTTTTT. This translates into CASSVGTASTGELFF.

Here the CDR3 DNA reads TGTGCCAGCTCGGACATGTACGAGCAGTACTTC. Translation: CASSDMYEQYF. This rearrangement joins TRBV7-9 to TRBJ2-4, with a possible D match to TRBD1 (5 bases). The DNA matches TRBJ2-7 better at its end, which makes the J call doubtful. CDR1 is SEHNR, CDR2 FQNEAQ, per germline (reference sequence). This CDR3 is 11 amino acids long.

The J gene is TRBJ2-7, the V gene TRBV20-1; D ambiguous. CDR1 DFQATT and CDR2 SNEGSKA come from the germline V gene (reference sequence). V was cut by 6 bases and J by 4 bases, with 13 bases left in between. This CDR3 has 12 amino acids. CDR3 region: CSAQSDGYEQYF. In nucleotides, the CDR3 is TGCAGTGCCCAGTCGGACGGATACGAGCAGTACTTC.

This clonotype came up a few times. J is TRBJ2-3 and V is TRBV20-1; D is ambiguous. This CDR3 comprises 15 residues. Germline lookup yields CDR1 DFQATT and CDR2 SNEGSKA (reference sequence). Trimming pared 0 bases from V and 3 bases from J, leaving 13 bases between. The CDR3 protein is CSARDPQGWTDTQYF. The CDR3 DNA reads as TGCAGTGCTAGAGATCCCCAAGGGTGGACAGATACGCAGTATTTT.

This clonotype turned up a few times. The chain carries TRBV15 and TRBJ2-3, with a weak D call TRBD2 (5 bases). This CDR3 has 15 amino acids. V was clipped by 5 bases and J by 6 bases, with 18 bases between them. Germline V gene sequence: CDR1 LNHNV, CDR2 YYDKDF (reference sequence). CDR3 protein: CATSPLGPGTDTQYF. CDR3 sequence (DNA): TGTGCCACCAGCCCACTAGGGCCCGGAACGGATACGCAGTATTTT.

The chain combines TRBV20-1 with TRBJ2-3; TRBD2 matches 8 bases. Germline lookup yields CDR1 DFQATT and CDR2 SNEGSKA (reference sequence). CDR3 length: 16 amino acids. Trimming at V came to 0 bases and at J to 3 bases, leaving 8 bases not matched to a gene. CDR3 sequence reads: CSARDPRVAGTDTQYF. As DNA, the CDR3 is TGCAGTGCTAGAGATCCCAGGGTAGCGGGAACAGATACGCAGTATTTT.

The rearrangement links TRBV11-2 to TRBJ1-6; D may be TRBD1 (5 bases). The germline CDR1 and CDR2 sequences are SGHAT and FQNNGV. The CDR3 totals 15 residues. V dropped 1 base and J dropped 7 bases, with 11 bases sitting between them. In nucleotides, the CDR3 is TGTGCCAGCAGCTTAGCCGAACGGGGGAATTCACCCCTCCACTTT. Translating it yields CASSLAERGNSPLHF.

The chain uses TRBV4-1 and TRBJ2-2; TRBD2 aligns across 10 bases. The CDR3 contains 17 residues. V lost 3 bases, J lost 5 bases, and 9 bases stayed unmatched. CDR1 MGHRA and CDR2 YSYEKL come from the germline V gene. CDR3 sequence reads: CASSHERGGLKTGELFF. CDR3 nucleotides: TGCGCCAGCAGCCACGAGCGGGGGGGCCTTAAAACCGGGGAGCTGTTTTTT.

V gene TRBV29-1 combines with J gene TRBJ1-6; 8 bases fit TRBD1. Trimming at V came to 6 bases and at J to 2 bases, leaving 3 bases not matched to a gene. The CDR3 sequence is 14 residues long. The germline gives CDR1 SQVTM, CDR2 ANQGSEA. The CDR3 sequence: CSVATGAYNSPLHF. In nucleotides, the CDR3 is TGCAGCGTGGCGACAGGGGCCTATAATTCACCCCTCCACTTT.

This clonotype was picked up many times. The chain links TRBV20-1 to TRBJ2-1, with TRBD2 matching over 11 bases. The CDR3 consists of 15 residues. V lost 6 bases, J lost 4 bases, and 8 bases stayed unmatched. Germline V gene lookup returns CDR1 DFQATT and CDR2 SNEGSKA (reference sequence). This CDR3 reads CSASRTSGFYNEQFF. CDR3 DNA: TGCAGTGCAAGCCGGACTAGCGGGTTTTACAATGAGCAGTTCTTC.

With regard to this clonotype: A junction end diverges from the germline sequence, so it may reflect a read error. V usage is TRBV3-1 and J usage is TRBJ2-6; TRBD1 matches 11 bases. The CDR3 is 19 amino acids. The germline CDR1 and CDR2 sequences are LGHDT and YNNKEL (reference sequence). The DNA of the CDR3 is TGTGCCAGCAACCAATCCCGGGACAGGGGGATTTCTGGGGCCAACGTCCTGACTTTC. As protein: CASNQSRDRGISGANVLTF.

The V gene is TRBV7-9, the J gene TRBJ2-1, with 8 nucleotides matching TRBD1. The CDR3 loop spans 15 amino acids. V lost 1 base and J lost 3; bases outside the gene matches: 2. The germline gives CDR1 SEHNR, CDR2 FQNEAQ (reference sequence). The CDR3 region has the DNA TGTGCCAGCAGCTTAGGAGGGACAGGCTACAATGAGCAGTTCTTC. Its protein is CASSLGGTGYNEQFF.

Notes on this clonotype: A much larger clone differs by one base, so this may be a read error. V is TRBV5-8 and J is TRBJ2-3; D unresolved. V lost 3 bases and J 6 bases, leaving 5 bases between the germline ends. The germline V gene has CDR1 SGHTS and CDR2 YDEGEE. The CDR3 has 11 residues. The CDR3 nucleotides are TGTGCCAGCAGCTGGGCGGATACGCAGTATTTT. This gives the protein CASSWADTQYF.

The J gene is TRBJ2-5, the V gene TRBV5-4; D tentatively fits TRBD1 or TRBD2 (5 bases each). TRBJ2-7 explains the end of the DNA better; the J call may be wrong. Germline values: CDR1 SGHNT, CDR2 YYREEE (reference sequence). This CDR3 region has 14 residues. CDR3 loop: CASSGGPSLYEQYF. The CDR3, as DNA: TGTGCCAGCAGCGGGGGACCGAGCTTGTACGAGCAGTACTTC.

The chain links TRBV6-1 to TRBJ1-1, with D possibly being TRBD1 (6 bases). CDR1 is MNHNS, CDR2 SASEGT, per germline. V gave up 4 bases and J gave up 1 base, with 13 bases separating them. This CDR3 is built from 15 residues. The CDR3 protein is CASSASMTGNTEAFF. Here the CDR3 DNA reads TGTGCCAGCAGTGCTTCAATGACAGGGAACACTGAAGCTTTCTTT.

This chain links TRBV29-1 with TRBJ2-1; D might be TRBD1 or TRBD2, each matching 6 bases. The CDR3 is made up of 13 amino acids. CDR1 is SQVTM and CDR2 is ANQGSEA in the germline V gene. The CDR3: CTTKGGDYNEQFF. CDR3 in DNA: TGCACCACGAAGGGGGGCGACTACAATGAGCAGTTCTTC.

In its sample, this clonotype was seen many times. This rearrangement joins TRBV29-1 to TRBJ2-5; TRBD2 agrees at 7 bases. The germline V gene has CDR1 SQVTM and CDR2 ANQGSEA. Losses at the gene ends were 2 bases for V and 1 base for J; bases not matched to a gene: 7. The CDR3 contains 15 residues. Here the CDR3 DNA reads TGCAGCGTTGAAAAGGGGCGGGGGACCCAAGAGACCCAGTACTTC. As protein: CSVEKGRGTQETQYF.

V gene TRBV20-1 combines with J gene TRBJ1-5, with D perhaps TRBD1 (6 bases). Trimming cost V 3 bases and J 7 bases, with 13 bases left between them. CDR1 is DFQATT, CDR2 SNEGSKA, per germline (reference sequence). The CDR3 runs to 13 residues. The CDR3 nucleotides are TGCAGTGCTAGGGGACATTACCGGCAGCCCCAGCATTTT. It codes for CSARGHYRQPQHF.

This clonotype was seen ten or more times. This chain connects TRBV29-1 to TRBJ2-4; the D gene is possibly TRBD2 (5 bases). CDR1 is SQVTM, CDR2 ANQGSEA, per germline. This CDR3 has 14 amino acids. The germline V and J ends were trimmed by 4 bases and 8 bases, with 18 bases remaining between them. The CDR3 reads CSVGPRHPGDIQYF. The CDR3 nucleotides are TGCAGCGTTGGTCCCAGGCACCCCGGGGACATTCAGTACTTC.

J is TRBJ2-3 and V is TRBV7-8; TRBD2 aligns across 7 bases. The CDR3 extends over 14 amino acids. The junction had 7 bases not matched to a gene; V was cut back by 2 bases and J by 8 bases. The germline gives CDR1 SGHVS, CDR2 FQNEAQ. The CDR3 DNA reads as TGTGCCAGCAGCTTATGGGGTGGGGAGGGTACGCAGTATTTT. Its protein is CASSLWGGEGTQYF. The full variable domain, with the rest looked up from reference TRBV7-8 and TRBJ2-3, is GAGVSQSPRYKVAKRGQDVALRCDPISGHVSLFWYQQALGQGPEFLTYFQNEAQLDKSGLPSDRFFAERPEGSVSTLKIQRTQQEDSAVYLCASSLWGGEGTQYFGPGTRLTVL.

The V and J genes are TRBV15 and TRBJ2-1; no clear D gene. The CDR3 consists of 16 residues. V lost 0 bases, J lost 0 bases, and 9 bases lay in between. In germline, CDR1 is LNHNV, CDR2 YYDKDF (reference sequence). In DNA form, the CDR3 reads TGTGCCACCAGCAGAGATGCCGTCGGCTCCTACAATGAGCAGTTCTTC. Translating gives CATSRDAVGSYNEQFF.

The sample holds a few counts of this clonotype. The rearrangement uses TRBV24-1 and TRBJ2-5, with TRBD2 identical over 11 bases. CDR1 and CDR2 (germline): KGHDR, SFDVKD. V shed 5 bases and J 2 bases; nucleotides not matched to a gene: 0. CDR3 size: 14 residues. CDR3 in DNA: TGTGCCACCAGTGCTAGCGGGGGGCAAGAGACCCAGTACTTC. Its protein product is CATSASGGQETQYF.

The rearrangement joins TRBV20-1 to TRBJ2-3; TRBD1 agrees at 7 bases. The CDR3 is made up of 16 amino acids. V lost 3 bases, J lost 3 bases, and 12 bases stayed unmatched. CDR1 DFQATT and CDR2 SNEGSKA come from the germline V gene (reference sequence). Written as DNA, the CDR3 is TGCAGTGCTAGCCACTTGAGCAGGGGGTTGACAGATACGCAGTATTTT. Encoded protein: CSASHLSRGLTDTQYF.

This CDR3 reads CASSPELAGGAETQYF. The CDR3 bases are TGTGCCAGCAGCCCGGAACTAGCGGGGGGCGCTGAGACCCAGTACTTC. The rearrangement joins TRBV7-3 to TRBJ2-5; TRBD2 matches at 12 bases. Trimming removed 5 bases from V and 5 bases from J; junction bases left unmatched: 9. Germline V CDR1 and CDR2: SGHTA, FQGTGA. The CDR3 loop spans 16 amino acids.

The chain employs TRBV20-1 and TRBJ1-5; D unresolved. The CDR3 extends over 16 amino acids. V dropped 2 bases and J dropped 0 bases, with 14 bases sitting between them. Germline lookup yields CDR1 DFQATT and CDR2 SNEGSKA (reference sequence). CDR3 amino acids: CSARSGAGNSNQPQHF. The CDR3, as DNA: TGCAGTGCTAGATCGGGTGCGGGTAATAGCAATCAGCCCCAGCATTTT.

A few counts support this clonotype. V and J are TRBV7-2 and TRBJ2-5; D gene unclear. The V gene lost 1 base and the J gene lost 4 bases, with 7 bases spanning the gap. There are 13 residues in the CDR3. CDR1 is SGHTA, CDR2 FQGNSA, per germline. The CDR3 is CASSLGQRETQYF. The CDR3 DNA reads TGTGCCAGCAGCTTAGGGCAGAGAGAGACCCAGTACTTC.